The subject of this entry is one TCR beta chain. Trimming removed 7 bases from V and 1 base from J; junction bases left unmatched: 3. CDR3 size: 13 residues. This record comes from a study of blood T cell repertoires in COVID-19. On the study more broadly: COVID-19 samples collected from the United States, Italy and Spain covered acute and convalescent phases.

Repertoires were generated with immunoSEQ multiplex PCR, while TCRdb's copy carries only in-frame clones and drops some. The repertoire holds approximately 200,000 clones, with around 79% as singletons. This chain uses TRBV12-3 or TRBV12-4 with TRBJ2-5; 7 bases agree with TRBD1. The TCR was taken from a man between 60 and 75 years old with active or convalescent COVID-19. The source material was peripheral blood. The CDR3, as DNA: TGTGCCAGCACCCGGGACAGCCAAGAGACCCAGTACTTC. This encodes CASTRDSQETQYF.